One sample yielded the 16 T cell receptor beta chains listed below, sequenced in a study of control samples from healthy donors and cancer patients. Only in-frame clones appear in the TCRdb table, and some are missing; sequencing was by immunoSEQ multiplex PCR. The sample has some 140,000 clones; roughly 94% are singletons. Sequenced input: blood. These receptors originate from a middle-aged man in good health.

This sequence joins TRBV4-2 and TRBJ2-5; D remains ambiguous. Trimming shortened V by 1 base and J by 0 bases, and 9 bases separated the two germline ends. CDR1 LGHNA and CDR2 YNFKEQ come from the germline V gene. The CDR3 covers 15 residues. The CDR3 nucleotides read TGTGCCAGCAGCCAAGTATCCAGGAACCAAGAGACCCAGTACTTC. Protein sequence: CASSQVSRNQETQYF.

V and J are TRBV30 and TRBJ1-2, with D perhaps matching TRBD1 (6 bases). Germline V CDR1 and CDR2: GTSNPN, SVGIG (reference sequence). V was trimmed by 3 bases and J by 4 bases, leaving 15 bases between them. This CDR3 contains 14 residues. The CDR3 reads CAWSPDRRRYGYTF. The DNA for the CDR3 is TGTGCCTGGAGCCCCGACAGGAGGCGCTATGGCTACACCTTC.

This clone is a singleton in its sample. The rearrangement links TRBV4-1 to TRBJ1-4; 7 bases match TRBD1. Per the germline V gene, CDR1 is MGHRA and CDR2 is YSYEKL. Trimming took 1 base from V and 0 from J; bases not matched to a gene: 8. CDR3 length equals 18 residues. For the CDR3, the DNA is TGCGCCAGCAGCCAAGGTAGCGCAGGGGGAGCAACTAATGAAAAACTGTTTTTT. This sequence encodes CASSQGSAGGATNEKLFF.

The chain joins TRBV27 to TRBJ2-1; maybe TRBD2 (6 bases). V gave up 0 bases and J gave up 5 bases, with 11 bases separating them. Germline CDR1 reads MNHEY; CDR2 reads SMNVEV (reference sequence). The CDR3 extends over 15 amino acids. CDR3 sequence: CASSLSSGVNNEQFF. CDR3 in DNA: TGTGCCAGCAGTTTATCTAGCGGCGTGAACAATGAGCAGTTCTTC.

The chain carries TRBV7-2 and TRBJ2-7; maybe TRBD2 (6 bases). The CDR3 contains 15 residues. V lost 1 base, J lost 5 bases, and 15 bases lay in between. The germline V gene has CDR1 SGHTA and CDR2 FQGNSA. The CDR3 spells CASSLGGGRDDEQYF. The CDR3 nucleotides are TGTGCCAGCAGCTTAGGAGGAGGGCGGGATGACGAGCAGTACTTC.

This rearrangement joins TRBV6-6 to TRBJ1-2; tentative D call: TRBD1 (5 bases). The CDR3 runs to 12 residues. V lost 6 bases and J 3 bases, leaving 8 bases between the germline ends. The germline gives CDR1 MNHNY, CDR2 SVGAGI (reference sequence). The CDR3 protein is CASRGGYYGYTF. The CDR3, as DNA: TGTGCCAGCAGGGGGGGGTACTATGGCTACACCTTC.

V usage is TRBV7-9 and J usage is TRBJ2-1; D is possibly TRBD1 (5 bases). Trimming removed 0 bases from V and 8 bases from J, with 8 bases in between. This CDR3 has 13 amino acids. Germline V gene sequence: CDR1 SEHNR, CDR2 FQNEAQ (reference sequence). The CDR3 reads CASSLARAHEQFF. As DNA, the CDR3 is TGTGCCAGCAGCTTAGCCAGGGCCCATGAGCAGTTCTTC.

V and J are TRBV27 and TRBJ1-1; the D is unclear. Trimming removed 7 bases from V and 7 bases from J, with 13 bases in between. CDR1 and CDR2 from the germline V gene are MNHEY and SMNVEV (reference sequence). The CDR3 is 12 residues long. CDR3 protein: CASKEEGSEAFF. CDR3 nucleotide sequence: TGTGCCAGCAAGGAGGAAGGGAGTGAAGCTTTCTTT.

The genes are TRBV15 and TRBJ2-3; D gene unclear. CDR1 LNHNV and CDR2 YYDKDF come from the germline V gene (reference sequence). The CDR3 is 11 residues long. V lost 8 bases and J lost 6, with 9 bases in between. The CDR3 DNA reads as TGTGCCACCGCTCCCCAGGATACGCAGTATTTT. It codes for CATAPQDTQYF.

The V call is TRBV6-1, the J call TRBJ1-5; D call uncertain. With 3 bases removed from V and 3 bases from J, the gap between germline ends came to 9 bases. Germline CDR1 is MNHNS and CDR2 is SASEGT. This CDR3 comprises 14 residues. In DNA, the CDR3 is TGTGCCAGCAGTGAGTCGAAGGACAATCAGCCCCAGCATTTT. It codes for CASSESKDNQPQHF.

The chain recombines TRBV7-9 with TRBJ1-6; maybe TRBD1 (6 bases). Germline lookup yields CDR1 SEHNR and CDR2 FQNEAQ (reference sequence). The CDR3 consists of 16 residues. Trimming cost V 4 bases and J 9 bases, with 19 bases left between them. CDR3 sequence (DNA): TGTGCCAGCAGCTCCAGGGGTGCGGGGGTGCGTTCACCCCTCCACTTT. Translated: CASSSRGAGVRSPLHF.

This chain connects TRBV18 to TRBJ1-1; D is unclear. Trimming removed 5 bases at V and 5 bases at J, with 12 bases between. The CDR3 has 13 residues. Germline CDR1 KGHSH, CDR2 LQKENI. Here the CDR3 reads CASSSDRETEAFF. CDR3 in DNA: TGTGCCAGCTCATCAGATCGGGAGACTGAAGCTTTCTTT. The full variable domain, with the rest looked up from reference TRBV18 and TRBJ1-1, is NAGVMQNPRHLVRRRGQEARLRCSPMKGHSHVYWYRQLPEEGLKFMVYLQKENIIDESGMPKERFSAEFPKEGPSILRIQQVVRGDSAAYFCASSSDRETEAFFGQGTRLTVV.

The chain employs TRBV7-2 and TRBJ1-5, with D hard to call. V was pared by 1 base and J by 0 bases, with 4 bases between. The V gene's germline CDR1 is SGHTA and CDR2 FQGNSA. The CDR3 runs 14 residues. The CDR3 is CASSLGPSNQPQHF. The CDR3 DNA follows: TGTGCCAGCAGCTTAGGACCTAGCAATCAGCCCCAGCATTTT.

To note about this clone: One junction end disagrees with the germline gene, perhaps due to a read error. The rearrangement links TRBV4-1 to TRBJ2-7, with 7 bases fitting TRBD1. In germline, CDR1 is MGHRA, CDR2 YSYEKL. The CDR3 length is 16 residues. For the CDR3, the DNA is TGCGCCAGCAGACAAGATACCCGGGACAGCAACTACGAGCAGTACTTC. It yields the protein CASRQDTRDSNYEQYF.

J is TRBJ1-6 and V is TRBV7-6; tentatively, D is TRBD1 (5 bases). The CDR3 is 16 residues long. Germline loops: CDR1 SGHVS, CDR2 FNYEAQ. Between the trimmed V and J ends, which lost 5 bases and 2 bases, there was a span of 13 bases. CDR3 DNA: TGTGCCAGCAGCGCAACGACAGCAGCCTATAATTCACCCCTCCACTTT. It yields the protein CASSATTAAYNSPLHF.

The rearrangement uses TRBV7-2 and TRBJ2-2; D perhaps matches TRBD1 (5 bases). The V gene lost 5 bases and the J gene lost 5 bases, with 12 bases spanning the gap. Per germline, CDR1 SGHTA and CDR2 FQGNSA. The CDR3 totals 14 residues. CDR3 in amino acids: CASSNNDRTGELFF. CDR3 coding DNA: TGTGCCAGCAGCAATAATGACAGAACCGGGGAGCTGTTTTTT.